This TCR beta chain was captured by sequencing in a study of blood T cell repertoires in COVID-19. About the research overall: Some COVID-19 samples were acute and others convalescent; all came from the United States, Italy and Spain.

V was pared by 4 bases and J by 3 bases, with 10 bases of the junction left unmatched. The CDR3 has 15 amino acids. Clones were read by immunoSEQ multiplex PCR, and TCRdb kept only the in-frame ones, dropping some. Of around 69,000 clones in the sample, around 81% were seen once. V gene TRBV5-7 combines with J gene TRBJ2-7; 7 nucleotides agree with TRBD1. TRBV5-7 is flagged as an ORF with uncertain function. The sample consisted of peripheral blood. This TCR derives from a woman aged 70-85 years with acute or convalescent COVID-19. The CDR3 loop reads CASSLPGGPLYEQYF. CDR3 nucleotide sequence: TGTGCCAGCAGCCTCCCAGGGGGACCCCTCTACGAGCAGTACTTC.